This T cell receptor (beta chain) was retrieved from a study of blood T cell repertoires in COVID-19 (dated by TCRdb to the early 2020s). For context, the study as a whole: Samples covering the acute and convalescent phases of COVID-19 were provided by collaborators in the United States, Italy and Spain. The prospective study material was composed of cDNA or gDNA derived from T cells, B-cell-depleted T cells, or PBMCs. The dataset comprised deeply sampled blood TCRbeta repertoires from subjects exposed to, actively infected with, or recovered from COVID-19. The repertoires were released in a freely available public database intended as a resource for research on the immune response to SARS-CoV-2. Samples were obtained from the ongoing ImmuneRACE study (first 160 participants) and from 1,254 subjects provided by 6 global collaborators. Sample metadata almost always included a de-identified subject ID, COVID-19 status, age in years and sex. Where available, HLA class I and class II types were taken from metadata supplied by the sample provider and were not determined by assay-based typing.

Overall results and qualifications from the work: Clinical and demographic metadata were provided uncurated, with the amount varying by source and participant.

TCRbeta CDR3 regions were amplified from genomic DNA using the immunoSEQ Assay, a bias-controlled multiplex PCR. Turning to the authors' computational methods: The number of nucleated cells in each sample was estimated by amplification of reference gene primers within the assay. To quantify the absolute abundance of each unique TCRbeta CDR3 rearrangement, sequence reads were collapsed and filtered. For each sample, productive Simpson clonality was calculated as the square root of Simpson's diversity index across productive rearrangements. Held by TCRdb, this immuneACCESS table contains in-frame sequences only and omits some clones. Under half of the omission traces to an unresolved V gene where checked; the cause of the rest is unknown. V, J and clone size are those of that table, while D and trimming were read from the DNA. The sample table shows 100,000 to 150,000 clones, and roughly 88% are seen once. Of the sample, about 4.5% falls within the top ten clones.

Of note for this clone: Its specific antigen is unknown. No base qualities exist here, and no much larger clone lies one base off it.

Trimming costs V 5 bases and J 0 bases, and their ends lie 8 bases apart. Reading the germline V gene (reference sequence) gives CDR1 SEHNR and CDR2 FQNEAQ. The cysteine opens and the phenylalanine closes a CDR3 of 13 amino acids. Here the CDR3 DNA is all that survives: 39 bases in frame from base 1. The collaborating institutions used their own protocols to collect whole blood in K2EDTA tubes. Collaborator samples were shipped for TCRbeta analysis as frozen whole blood, isolated PBMCs, or DNA extracted from either sample type. This clonotype was sampled from a man in his forties or fifties with acute or convalescent COVID-19. Sequences were obtained from peripheral blood. The chain is assembled from TRBV7-9 and TRBJ2-7, with the D gene not confidently named. The nucleotide sequence is TGTGCCAGCAGCAGCGCGGCCTCCTACGAGCAGTACTTC. Translation gives CASSSAASYEQYF.